Sequencing of this TCR beta chain was carried out in a study of blood T cell repertoires in COVID-19. Study as a whole: Donors in the United States, Italy and Spain gave samples during acute or convalescent COVID-19. Sources were T cells, B-cell-depleted T cells, or PBMCs; the material itself was cDNA or gDNA.

V lost 3 bases, J lost 6 bases, and 10 bases stayed unmatched. The V gene's germline CDR1 is LGHNA and CDR2 YNFKEQ. This CDR3 contains 15 residues. In the original processing: Researchers report that nucleated cell counts were estimated from reference gene primer amplification. Assay used: immunoSEQ multiplex PCR; TCRdb lists only in-frame clones, some missing. V and J calls and clone size are given by that table; D and trimming were obtained from the DNA. The profile shows about 260,000 clones, more than 85% of them singletons. This receptor was taken from a man between 18 and 29 years old with active or convalescent COVID-19. The chain is built from TRBV4-2 and TRBJ2-7, with 8 bases lining up with TRBD1. Sequencing was done on a sample of peripheral blood. The CDR3 protein is CASSQKTGESGEQYF. The DNA of the CDR3 is TGTGCCAGCAGCCAGAAGACAGGGGAATCCGGCGAGCAGTACTTC.